Each of the 27 T cell receptor beta chains below was sequenced from the same sample in a study of cytomegalovirus exposure and HLA in healthy donors. PCR used 60 Vbeta primers and 13 Jbeta primers. TCRdb keeps only in-frame clones here, not all; method: immunoSEQ multiplex PCR. The sample lists a few hundred thousand clones; around nine tenths were seen once. The sample comprised PBMCs. Receptor source: a girl aged 2-10 years in good health and CMV-seronegative.

This sequence joins TRBV6-6 and TRBJ2-7; TRBD2 matches at 9 bases. V lost 6 bases, J lost 4 bases, and 13 bases stayed unmatched. CDR1 and CDR2 from the germline V gene are MNHNY and SVGAGI (reference sequence). The CDR3 is 16 residues long. CDR3 DNA: TGTGCCAGCAGCCAAACTTCCGGGACTAGCTTATACGAGCAGTACTTC. Translating it yields CASSQTSGTSLYEQYF.

This chain joins TRBV11-2 and TRBJ2-7, with 10 nucleotides matching TRBD2. Looked up from germline, CDR1 is SGHAT and CDR2 is FQNNGV. The CDR3 covers 19 residues. Trimming removed 0 bases from V and 0 bases from J; junction bases left unmatched: 11. In nucleotides, the CDR3 is TGTGCCAGCAGCTTAGATCAGGTTAGCGGGGGGAAAAGCTCCTACGAGCAGTACTTC. Its translation: CASSLDQVSGGKSSYEQYF.

V is TRBV18 and J is TRBJ2-7; 12 bases are a match to TRBD2. After removal of 4 bases from V and 3 bases from J, the junction contained 4 bases not matched to a gene. The CDR3 is 15 residues long. Germline CDR1 is KGHSH and CDR2 is LQKENI. The CDR3 DNA reads as TGTGCCAGCTCACTGCGGACTAGCGGGGTCTACGAGCAGTACTTC. Protein sequence: CASSLRTSGVYEQYF.

The chain has TRBV11-2 and TRBJ1-1; the D gene is possibly TRBD1 (5 bases). The CDR3 length is 17 residues. Per germline, CDR1 SGHAT and CDR2 FQNNGV. Trimming stripped 5 bases from V and 0 bases from J, with 19 bases between. This chain's CDR3 is CASSPEIGARLNTEAFF. CDR3 DNA: TGTGCCAGCAGCCCTGAGATTGGGGCCAGGTTGAACACTGAAGCTTTCTTT.

CDR3 residues: CASSLSGRGRTEAFF. The CDR3 coding sequence is TGTGCCAGCAGTTTATCGGGCAGGGGGCGTACTGAAGCTTTCTTT. The chain is built from TRBV27 and TRBJ1-1; 8 nucleotides line up with TRBD1. With V trimmed by 0 bases and J by 5 bases, 5 bases remained unmatched. The germline V gene encodes CDR1 MNHEY and CDR2 SMNVEV (reference sequence). This CDR3 is 15 amino acids long.

This clone was seen a single time. This chain links TRBV5-4 with TRBJ2-7, with D possibly TRBD2 on 5 matching bases. From germline, CDR1 is SGHNT and CDR2 YYREEE (reference sequence). Trimming stripped 2 bases from V and 3 bases from J, with 15 bases between. CDR3 length: 15 residues. CDR3 nucleotide sequence: TGTGCCAGCAGCTTCGGTGGAGCGGTCGGCTACGAGCAGTACTTC. Translating gives CASSFGGAVGYEQYF.

This sequence joins TRBV4-1 and TRBJ2-1; D gene ambiguous. The CDR3 totals 14 residues. V was pared by 4 bases and J by 4 bases, with 11 bases between. The germline CDR1 and CDR2 sequences are MGHRA and YSYEKL. The CDR3 here is CASSLSGRYNEQFF. The CDR3 DNA is TGCGCCAGCAGCCTGTCGGGTAGATACAATGAGCAGTTCTTC.

The chain links TRBV21-1 to TRBJ2-4; the table names TRBD1, a call not compared with the DNA. TRBV21-1 is a pseudogene. The CDR3 loop spans 14 amino acids. In nucleotides, the CDR3 is TGTGCCACCCAACTTTGGGACATCAAAAACATTCAGTACTTC. Amino acids: CATQLWDIKNIQYF.

The V gene is TRBV30, the J gene TRBJ2-3; 10 nucleotides align to TRBD1. The germline CDR1 and CDR2 sequences are GTSNPN and SVGIG (reference sequence). V was pared by 2 bases and J by 1 base, with 3 bases of the junction left unmatched. The CDR3 is 15 amino acids. DNA of the CDR3: TGTGCCTGGAGTCCCGGGACAGGGGGCACAGATACGCAGTATTTT. This codes for CAWSPGTGGTDTQYF.

The chain is built from TRBV7-9 and TRBJ2-1; possible D gene TRBD2, 6 bases. Per germline, CDR1 SEHNR and CDR2 FQNEAQ (reference sequence). Between the trimmed V and J ends, which lost 4 bases and 3 bases, there was a span of 19 bases. This CDR3 is 17 amino acids long. The CDR3 bases are TGTGCCAGCAGCTCCCCCGAGGGACTCCCCCTCTACAATGAGCAGTTCTTC. Residues: CASSSPEGLPLYNEQFF.

The CDR3 DNA is TGCGCCATACCCTCAGCCCAGCATTTT. It encodes CAIPSAQHF. The chain uses TRBV23-1 and TRBJ1-5; D ambiguous. TRBV23-1 is placed among ORFs of uncertain function. V dropped 10 bases and J dropped 11 bases, with 9 bases sitting between them. This CDR3 spans 9 amino acids.

The rearrangement joins TRBV28 to TRBJ1-1; 7 bases are shared with TRBD1. CDR3 length: 14 residues. The J segment lost 4 bases and the V segment lost 5 bases, leaving 7 bases of the junction unmatched. Per the germline V gene, CDR1 is MDHEN and CDR2 is SYDVKM. CDR3 sequence (DNA): TGTGCCAGCAGTCTAAGACAGGGTTTCACTGAAGCTTTCTTT. This encodes CASSLRQGFTEAFF.

The chain joins TRBV13 to TRBJ1-1; possible D gene TRBD1, 6 bases. V lost 3 bases, J lost 6 bases, and 11 bases lay in between. The CDR3 length is 13 residues. The germline CDR1 and CDR2 sequences are PRHDT and FYEKMQ (reference sequence). The CDR3 loop is CASSFGGWSEAFF. CDR3 coding DNA: TGTGCCAGCAGCTTTGGGGGCTGGTCTGAAGCTTTCTTT.

The rearrangement links TRBV5-1 to TRBJ2-1, with 10 nucleotides matching TRBD2. Germline V CDR1 and CDR2: SGHRS, YFSETQ. The CDR3 consists of 15 residues. V lost 3 bases and J lost 7; bases outside the gene matches: 7. The chain's CDR3 is CASSSLAGELNEQFF. The CDR3 nucleotides read TGCGCCAGCAGCTCCCTAGCGGGAGAGCTAAATGAGCAGTTCTTC.

V gene TRBV6-5 combines with J gene TRBJ1-2, with 9 bases lining up with TRBD1. J lost 4 bases, V lost 6 bases, and 3 bases had no gene match. Looked up from germline, CDR1 is MNHEY and CDR2 is SVGAGI. The length of the CDR3 is 13 residues. Written as DNA, the CDR3 is TGTGCCAGCAGGCAGACAGGGGGCTATGGCTACACCTTC. Protein sequence: CASRQTGGYGYTF.

The chain combines TRBV19 with TRBJ2-5, with 13 bases lining up with TRBD2. J was trimmed by 4 bases and V by 1 base; bases with no gene match: 9. CDR3 size: 18 residues. Germline assignment: CDR1 LNHDA and CDR2 SQIVND (reference sequence). This chain's CDR3 is CASSIGGLAGAIRETQYF. CDR3 nucleotide sequence: TGTGCCAGTAGTATAGGCGGACTAGCGGGGGCCATAAGAGAGACCCAGTACTTC.

This clone was detected a few times. The CDR3: CASTRESTEAFF. As DNA, the CDR3 is TGTGCCAGCACGAGAGAGAGCACTGAAGCTTTCTTT. This sequence joins TRBV2 and TRBJ1-1; no definite D call. There are 12 residues in the CDR3. Trimming shortened V by 7 bases and J by 4 bases, and 10 bases separated the two germline ends. From germline, CDR1 is SNHLY and CDR2 FYNNEI.

This chain uses TRBV7-8 with TRBJ2-3; 11 nucleotides agree with TRBD2. Germline V gene lookup returns CDR1 SGHVS and CDR2 FQNEAQ. V gave up 5 bases and J gave up 0 bases; unmatched junction bases: 7. The CDR3 runs to 17 residues. The CDR3 loop is CASSQGLAVPSTDTQYF. The CDR3 DNA is TGTGCCAGCAGCCAGGGACTAGCGGTACCTAGCACAGATACGCAGTATTTT.

V usage is TRBV7-9 and J usage is TRBJ2-3; a possible D gene is TRBD2 (6 bases). This CDR3 region has 15 residues. V lost 5 bases and J 4 bases, leaving 16 bases between the germline ends. Germline-derived CDR1 and CDR2 are SEHNR and FQNEAQ (reference sequence). The CDR3 is CASSKGGGPADTQYF. The CDR3 nucleotides read TGTGCCAGCAGCAAAGGAGGAGGGCCCGCAGATACGCAGTATTTT.

DNA of the CDR3: TGTGCCAGCTCACCACCAGGACAGGGAGGGGGTCAGCCCCAGCATTTT. Translated: CASSPPGQGGGQPQHF. The V and J genes are TRBV18 and TRBJ1-5; 8 positions match TRBD1. This CDR3 has 16 amino acids. Germline V gene lookup returns CDR1 KGHSH and CDR2 LQKENI. The trim removed 0 bases at V and 6 bases at J, leaving 7 bases unmatched.

This clone was counted between two and nine times. The chain carries TRBV11-2 and TRBJ2-7; no clear D. Trimming removed 2 bases at V and 3 bases at J, with 5 bases between. This CDR3 comprises 12 residues. The germline CDR1 and CDR2 sequences are SGHAT and FQNNGV. The CDR3 sequence is CASSLNGYEQYF. CDR3 coding DNA: TGTGCCAGCAGCTTAAACGGCTACGAGCAGTACTTC.

The chain joins TRBV30 to TRBJ1-1; D might be TRBD1 (5 bases). CDR1 and CDR2 (germline): GTSNPN, SVGIG (reference sequence). The CDR3 runs to 14 residues. Deletions cut 4 bases from V and 4 bases from J, with 16 bases between. For the CDR3, the DNA is TGTGCCTGGATCTTGGACACCGTCGGCACTGAAGCTTTCTTT. This sequence encodes CAWILDTVGTEAFF.

The V gene is TRBV19, the J gene TRBJ2-7; 8 bases are shared with TRBD2. Germline loops: CDR1 LNHDA, CDR2 SQIVND (reference sequence). The CDR3 extends over 14 amino acids. V gave up 1 base and J gave up 5 bases; unmatched junction bases: 4. CDR3 residues: CASSIGGRINEQYF. Written as DNA, the CDR3 is TGTGCCAGTAGTATAGGCGGGAGGATCAACGAGCAGTACTTC.

The J gene is TRBJ2-4, the V gene TRBV28; tentatively, D is TRBD2 (5 bases). Trimming took off 6 bases at V and 1 base at J, with 13 bases between the two ends. CDR3 length equals 15 residues. The germline V gene has CDR1 MDHEN and CDR2 SYDVKM. CDR3 sequence: CASSLASDAKNIQYF. For the CDR3, the DNA is TGTGCCAGCAGCCTAGCAAGCGATGCCAAAAACATTCAGTACTTC.

The rearrangement uses TRBV10-1 and TRBJ1-1; 10 positions agree with TRBD1. Germline trimming cut 4 bases from V and 9 bases from J; bases unmatched to any gene: 5. This CDR3 has 13 amino acids. CDR1 is WNHNN and CDR2 is SYGVQD in the germline V gene (reference sequence). CDR3 DNA: TGCGCCAGCAGTGTGGGGGGACAGGGGAAAGCTTTCTTT. Translated, it gives CASSVGGQGKAFF.

Here the CDR3 DNA reads TGTGCCAGCAGTGAAGCGCTCAGGACATGCCACCATGAGGGCAATCAGCCCCAGCATTTT. It is translated as CASSEALRTCHHEGNQPQHF. V usage is TRBV6-1 and J usage is TRBJ1-5; the D gene is possibly TRBD1 (5 bases). The CDR3 is made up of 20 amino acids. Trimming took off 0 bases at V and 2 bases at J, with 23 bases between the two ends. Germline V gene sequence: CDR1 MNHNS, CDR2 SASEGT.

For this clone: In the same sample, other DNA sequences code for this CDR3. The gene calls are TRBV6-1 and TRBJ1-1; TRBD1 agrees at 8 bases. The CDR3 totals 14 residues. Germline CDR1 is MNHNS and CDR2 is SASEGT. The J segment lost 1 base and the V segment lost 6 bases, leaving 4 bases of the junction unmatched. The CDR3 DNA reads as TGTGCCAGCAGCGCACAGGGGGGGAACACTGAAGCTTTCTTT. Residues: CASSAQGGNTEAFF.